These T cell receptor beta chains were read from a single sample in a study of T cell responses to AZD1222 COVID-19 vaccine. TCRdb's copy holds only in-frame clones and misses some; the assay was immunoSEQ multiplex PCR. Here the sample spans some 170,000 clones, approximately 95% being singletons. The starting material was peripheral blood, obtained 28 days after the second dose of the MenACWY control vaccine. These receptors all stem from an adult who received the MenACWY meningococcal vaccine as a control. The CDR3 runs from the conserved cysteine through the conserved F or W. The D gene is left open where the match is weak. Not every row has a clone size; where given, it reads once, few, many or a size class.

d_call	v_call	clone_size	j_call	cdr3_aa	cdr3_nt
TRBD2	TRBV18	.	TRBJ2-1	CASSRGSSGGADEQFF	TGTGCCAGCTCACGAGGCTCTAGCGGGGGGGCGGATGAGCAGTTCTTC
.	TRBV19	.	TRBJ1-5	CASSKTANQPQHF	TGTGCCAGTAGTAAGACAGCGAATCAGCCCCAGCATTTT
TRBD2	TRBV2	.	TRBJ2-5	CASSAPGRGTQETQYF	TGTGCCAGCAGTGCGCCCGGGCGGGGGACCCAAGAGACCCAGTACTTC
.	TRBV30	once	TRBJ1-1	CAWSVQGRMNTEAFF	TGTGCCTGGAGTGTGCAGGGGCGCATGAACACTGAAGCTTTCTTT
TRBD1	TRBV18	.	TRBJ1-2	CASSPDRENYGYTF	TGTGCCAGCTCACCTGACAGGGAAAACTATGGCTACACCTTC
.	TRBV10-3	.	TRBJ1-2	CATLRPGTLAYTF	TGTGCCACCCTACGACCCGGGACGCTCGCCTACACCTTC
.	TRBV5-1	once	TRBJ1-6	CASSTGGRSNSPLHF	TGCGCCAGCAGCACGGGAGGGCGTTCTAATTCACCCCTCCACTTT
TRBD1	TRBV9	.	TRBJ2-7	CASSSGQGGPGEQYF	TGTGCCAGCAGCTCCGGACAGGGAGGACCGGGCGAGCAGTACTTC
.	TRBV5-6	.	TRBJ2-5	CASSFGETQYF	TGTGCCAGCAGCTTTGGGGAGACCCAGTACTTC
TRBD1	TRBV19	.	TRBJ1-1	CASTLDRVWYTEAFF	TGTGCCAGTACCCTAGACAGGGTATGGTACACTGAAGCTTTCTTT
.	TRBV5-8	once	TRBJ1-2	CASSSGTLNYGYTF	TGTGCCAGCAGCTCCGGGACTCTTAACTATGGCTACACCTTC
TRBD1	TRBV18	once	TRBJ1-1	CASSPSRGTEAFF	TGTGCCAGCTCACCGTCCAGGGGGACTGAAGCTTTCTTT
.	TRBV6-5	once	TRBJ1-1	CASSYSRVTEAFF	TGTGCCAGCAGTTACAGCCGGGTAACCGAAGCTTTCTTT